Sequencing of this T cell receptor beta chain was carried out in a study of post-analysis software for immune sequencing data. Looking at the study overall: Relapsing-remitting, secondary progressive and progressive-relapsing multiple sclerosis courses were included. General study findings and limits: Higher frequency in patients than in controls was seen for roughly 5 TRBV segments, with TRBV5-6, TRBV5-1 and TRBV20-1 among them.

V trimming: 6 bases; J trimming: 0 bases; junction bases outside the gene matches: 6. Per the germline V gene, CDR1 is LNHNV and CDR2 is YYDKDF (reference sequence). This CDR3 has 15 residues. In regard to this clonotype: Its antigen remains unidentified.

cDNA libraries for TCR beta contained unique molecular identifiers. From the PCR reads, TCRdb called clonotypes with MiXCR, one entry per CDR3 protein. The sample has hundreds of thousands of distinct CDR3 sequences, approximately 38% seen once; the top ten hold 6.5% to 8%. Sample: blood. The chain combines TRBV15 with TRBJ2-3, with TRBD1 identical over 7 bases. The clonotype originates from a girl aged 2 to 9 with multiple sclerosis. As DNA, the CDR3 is TGTGCCACCAGTCAAGACAGGGTCAGCACAGATACGCAGTATTTT. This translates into CATSQDRVSTDTQYF.